The 25 T cell receptor beta chains listed next were all sequenced from one sample in a study of identical twins. TCRdb reanalysed the 5' RACE reads using MiXCR and keeps one entry per CDR3 protein. The sample contains 700,000 or so distinct CDR3 sequences, approximately 21% of which appear only once. The same data also went into a second study, on T cells expressing NK-cell markers.

Sequenced input: PBMCs. These receptors were taken from a young woman in good health.

V usage is TRBV14 and J usage is TRBJ2-1; D is undetermined. Germline lookup yields CDR1 SGHDN and CDR2 FVKESK. There are 12 residues in the CDR3. V lost 4 bases to trimming and J lost 7 bases, with 8 bases between them. The CDR3 reads CASSRVRNEQFF. As DNA, the CDR3 is TGTGCCAGCAGCCGCGTGCGGAATGAGCAGTTCTTC.

CDR3 coding DNA: TGCGCCAGCGGGGAACAGGGATCCCTGAACACTGAAGCTTTCTTT. As protein: CASGEQGSLNTEAFF. The chain is built from TRBV5-1 and TRBJ1-1; TRBD1 is a possible D gene (6 bases). The CDR3 extends over 15 amino acids. Germline assignment: CDR1 SGHRS and CDR2 YFSETQ. V lost 7 bases and J lost 0, with 16 bases in between.

This clonotype was found a few times. The J gene is TRBJ1-1, the V gene TRBV12-3 or TRBV12-4, with no clear D. The CDR3 contains 15 residues. V was clipped by 3 bases and J by 4 bases, with 15 bases between them. CDR3 nucleotides: TGTGCCAGCAGTTTTATCCCCGGCGGGTCCACTGAAGCTTTCTTT. Encoded protein: CASSFIPGGSTEAFF.

This chain connects TRBV6-2 or TRBV6-3 to TRBJ2-5; no clear D gene. The CDR3 is 12 residues long. The V end lost 2 bases, the J end lost 7 bases, and 8 bases lay between the germline ends. Per the germline V gene, CDR1 is MNHEY and CDR2 is SVGEGT. Written as DNA, the CDR3 is TGTGCCAGCAGTTACGAAGGGTGGACCCAGTACTTC. Protein: CASSYEGWTQYF.

In its sample, this clonotype was seen a few times. This chain uses TRBV12-3 or TRBV12-4 with TRBJ2-5; 12 nucleotides align to TRBD2. Trimming at V came to 5 bases and at J to 4 bases, leaving 20 bases not matched to a gene. The CDR3 loop spans 20 amino acids. The CDR3 protein is CASSRGRLAGDRSYGETQYF. CDR3 nucleotide sequence: TGTGCCAGCAGTCGTGGCCGACTAGCGGGGGATAGGTCTTACGGAGAGACCCAGTACTTC.

The chain employs TRBV25-1 and TRBJ2-3; TRBD1 or TRBD2 may be the D gene (5 bases each). Between the trimmed V and J ends, which lost 1 base and 3 bases, there was a span of 11 bases. CDR3 length equals 15 residues. Germline assignment: CDR1 MGHDK and CDR2 SYGVNS. For the CDR3, the DNA is TGTGCCAGCAGTGAATTGGGGACGGGGACAGATACGCAGTATTTT. Its protein is CASSELGTGTDTQYF. Drawing the rest from reference TRBV25-1 and TRBJ2-3, the complete variable domain is EADIYQTPRYLVIGTGKKITLECSQTMGHDKMYWYQQDPGMELHLIHYSYGVNSTEKGDLSSESTVSRIRTEHFPLTLESARPSHTSQYLCASSELGTGTDTQYFGPGTRLTVL.

The chain recombines TRBV5-1 with TRBJ2-7; 8 bases match TRBD1. This CDR3 has 15 amino acids. The junction had 8 bases not matched to a gene; V was cut back by 3 bases and J by 3 bases. CDR1 and CDR2 (germline): SGHRS, YFSETQ. The CDR3 DNA reads as TGCGCCAGCAGCTCCCCGGGACAGGCACGCTACGAGCAGTACTTC. Protein sequence: CASSSPGQARYEQYF.

The J gene is TRBJ2-1, the V gene TRBV7-9; 7 nucleotides match TRBD2. With 3 bases clipped from V and 7 bases from J, the junction kept 3 bases outside the gene matches. CDR1 and CDR2 (germline): SEHNR, FQNEAQ (reference sequence). There are 13 residues in the CDR3. The CDR3 region is CASSFGRWNEQFF. The CDR3 coding sequence is TGTGCCAGCAGCTTCGGGAGGTGGAATGAGCAGTTCTTC.

This clonotype was observed many times. This chain connects TRBV6-5 to TRBJ2-3; no clear D. Germline values: CDR1 MNHEY, CDR2 SVGAGI. The V end lost 2 bases, the J end lost 9 bases, and 15 bases lay between the germline ends. The CDR3 is 14 amino acids. This CDR3 reads CASSYRVSDPTQYF. As DNA, the CDR3 is TGTGCCAGCAGTTACCGTGTATCCGACCCCACGCAGTATTTT.

In its sample, this clonotype was seen a few times. The chain is built from TRBV6-6 and TRBJ1-1; tentative D call: TRBD1 (6 bases). Looked up from germline, CDR1 is MNHNY and CDR2 is SVGAGI (reference sequence). The length of the CDR3 is 13 residues. V shed 7 bases and J shed 5 bases, with 14 bases lying between them. This chain's CDR3 is CASNGGLETEAFF. CDR3 DNA sequence: TGTGCCAGCAATGGGGGCTTGGAGACTGAAGCTTTCTTT.

This rearrangement joins TRBV12-5 to TRBJ1-5, with 8 bases identical to TRBD1. Germline V lookup: CDR1 LGHNT, CDR2 FRNRAP. V shed 7 bases and J 3 bases; nucleotides not matched to a gene: 5. There are 14 residues in the CDR3. DNA for the CDR3: TGTGCTAGTGCAGGGGGCTTTTACAATCAGCCCCAGCATTTT. It codes for CASAGGFYNQPQHF. The full variable domain, in which reference TRBV12-5 and TRBJ1-5 provide the parts outside the CDR3, is DARVTQTPRHKVTEMGQEVTMRCQPILGHNTVFWYRQTMMQGLELLAYFRNRAPLDDSGMPKDRFSAEMPDATLATLKIQPSEPRDSAVYFCASAGGFYNQPQHFGDGTRLSIL.

This clonotype was counted between two and nine times. The chain employs TRBV29-1 and TRBJ2-7; D remains unclear. The germline gives CDR1 SQVTM, CDR2 ANQGSEA. V was shortened by 6 bases and J by 4 bases, with 10 bases between the two germline ends. The length of the CDR3 is 11 residues. The CDR3 sequence is CSVLNFYEQYF. The CDR3 DNA reads TGCAGCGTCCTCAATTTTTACGAGCAGTACTTC.

This clonotype appeared a single time. The chain employs TRBV20-1 and TRBJ2-2, with D uncertain. Trimming stripped 2 bases from V and 2 bases from J, with 12 bases between. Germline-derived CDR1 and CDR2 are DFQATT and SNEGSKA (reference sequence). This CDR3 region has 15 residues. The CDR3 DNA reads TGCAGTGCTAGATGGGTACAGTCTAACACCGGGGAGCTGTTTTTT. Translating gives CSARWVQSNTGELFF.

V and J are TRBV6-1 and TRBJ1-6, with a possible D match to TRBD1 (5 bases). This CDR3 is 15 amino acids long. The V end was cut by 5 bases, the J end by 7 bases, with 15 bases between. Germline V gene data show CDR1 as MNHNS and CDR2 as SASEGT. The CDR3, as DNA: TGTGCCAGCAGTAAGGGGCTGAAAGGGAATTCACCCCTCCACTTT. Protein sequence: CASSKGLKGNSPLHF.

The CDR3 is CSARDGVSGRFEQFF. CDR3 nucleotide sequence: TGCAGTGCTAGAGACGGAGTTAGCGGGAGGTTTGAGCAGTTCTTC. V usage is TRBV20-1 and J usage is TRBJ2-1; 10 bases match TRBD2. Per germline, CDR1 DFQATT and CDR2 SNEGSKA (reference sequence). There are 15 residues in the CDR3. J was trimmed by 9 bases and V by 0 bases; bases with no gene match: 8.

The gene calls are TRBV9 and TRBJ2-7; D is unclear. V was pared by 3 bases and J by 2 bases, with 15 bases between. Germline-derived CDR1 and CDR2 are SGDLS and YYNGEE. The CDR3 is made up of 15 amino acids. CDR3: CASSGTVEPPYEQYF. The CDR3 region has the DNA TGTGCCAGCAGCGGAACAGTCGAGCCGCCCTACGAGCAGTACTTC.

The chain couples TRBV3-1 to TRBJ1-2; no reliable D call. Germline V gene sequence: CDR1 LGHDT, CDR2 YNNKEL (reference sequence). The CDR3 spans 15 residues. V shed 0 bases and J shed 4 bases, with 12 bases lying between them. CDR3 protein: CASSQDQHPGYGYTF. As DNA, the CDR3 is TGTGCCAGCAGCCAAGATCAACATCCGGGCTATGGCTACACCTTC.

This clonotype occurred many times. The rearrangement links TRBV3-1 to TRBJ2-1; D remains unclear. CDR3 length: 15 amino acids. The germline V gene encodes CDR1 LGHDT and CDR2 YNNKEL (reference sequence). V gave up 1 base and J gave up 3 bases, with 10 bases separating them. The CDR3 region has the DNA TGTGCCAGCAGCCAAGCGCATGACTTCTACAATGAGCAGTTCTTC. It yields the protein CASSQAHDFYNEQFF.

In this sample, this clonotype turned up a few times. The J gene is TRBJ2-3, the V gene TRBV6-2 or TRBV6-3; D may be TRBD1 or TRBD2 (5 bases each). Germline values: CDR1 MNHEY, CDR2 SVGEGT. The CDR3 loop spans 12 amino acids. V lost 6 bases and J lost 9, with 13 bases in between. The CDR3 DNA reads TGTGCCAGCAGCCCCCGGGACCCGACGCAGTATTTT. Translating gives CASSPRDPTQYF.

This clonotype was seen at least ten times. The rearrangement links TRBV21-1 to TRBJ2-7; TRBD2 is the table's D call and was not checked against the DNA. TRBV21-1 is deemed a pseudogene. This CDR3 has 14 residues. The CDR3 sequence: CASSCGLAGYEQYF. The CDR3 DNA is TGTGCCAGCAGCTGCGGACTAGCGGGGTACGAGCAGTACTTC.

CDR3 amino acids: CASMPSRGYYEQYF. CDR3 coding DNA: TGTGCCAGTATGCCCTCCAGGGGATACTACGAGCAGTACTTC. This chain uses TRBV12-3 or TRBV12-4 with TRBJ2-7; a possible D gene is TRBD1 (6 bases). V shed 9 bases and J shed 3 bases, with 18 bases lying between them. The CDR3 runs to 14 residues.

This chain joins TRBV9 and TRBJ2-7, with TRBD2 matching over 7 bases. The V segment lost 4 bases and the J segment 5 bases; nucleotides outside the gene matches: 6. Germline lookup yields CDR1 SGDLS and CDR2 YYNGEE. This CDR3 has 13 residues. The CDR3 coding sequence is TGTGCCAGCAGCCCTCACCTAGCGGACGAGCAGTACTTC. It specifies CASSPHLADEQYF.

The sample holds many counts of this clonotype. CDR3 nucleotides: TGTGCCAGCAGCGTAGGGGGGCAAGAGACCCAGTACTTC. Protein sequence: CASSVGGQETQYF. This chain joins TRBV9 and TRBJ2-5, with D perhaps given as TRBD1 or TRBD2 (5 bases each). CDR1 SGDLS and CDR2 YYNGEE come from the germline V gene. The CDR3 has 13 amino acids. Trimming took 0 bases from V and 2 from J, leaving 5 bases between them.

In its sample, this clonotype was seen a few times. J is TRBJ2-7 and V is TRBV20-1, with TRBD1 matching over 9 bases. This CDR3 has 14 residues. CDR1 and CDR2 from the germline V gene are DFQATT and SNEGSKA (reference sequence). J lost 3 bases, V lost 6 bases, and 9 bases had no gene match. The CDR3 protein is CSAGKDRGSYEQYF. The DNA of the CDR3 is TGCAGTGCGGGAAAGGACAGGGGCAGCTACGAGCAGTACTTC.

The DNA for the CDR3 is TGTGCCAGCAGCCGAAAACCGGGACATTACAATCAGCCCCAGCATTTT. Translating it yields CASSRKPGHYNQPQHF. The chain recombines TRBV12-3 or TRBV12-4 with TRBJ1-5; D possibly corresponds to TRBD1 (6 bases). V lost 6 bases and J 3 bases, leaving 18 bases between the germline ends. The CDR3 length is 16 residues.